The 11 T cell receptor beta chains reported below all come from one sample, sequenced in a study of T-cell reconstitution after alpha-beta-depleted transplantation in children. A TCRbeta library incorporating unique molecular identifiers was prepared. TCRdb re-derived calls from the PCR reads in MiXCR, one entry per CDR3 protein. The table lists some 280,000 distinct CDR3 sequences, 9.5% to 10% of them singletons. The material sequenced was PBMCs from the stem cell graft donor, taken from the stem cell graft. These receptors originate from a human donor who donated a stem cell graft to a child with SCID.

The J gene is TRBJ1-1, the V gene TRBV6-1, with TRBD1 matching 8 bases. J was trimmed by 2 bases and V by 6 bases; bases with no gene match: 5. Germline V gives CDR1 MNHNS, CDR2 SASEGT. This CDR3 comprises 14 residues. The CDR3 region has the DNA TGTGCCAGCAGACCCCAGGGGGCCAACACTGAAGCTTTCTTT. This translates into CASRPQGANTEAFF.

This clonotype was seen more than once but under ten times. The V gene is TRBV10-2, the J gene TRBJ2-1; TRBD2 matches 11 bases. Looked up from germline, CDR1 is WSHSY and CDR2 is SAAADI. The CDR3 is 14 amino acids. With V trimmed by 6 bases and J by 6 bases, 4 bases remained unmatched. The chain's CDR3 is CASRNSGGGNEQFF. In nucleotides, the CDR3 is TGCGCCAGCAGGAATAGCGGGGGGGGCAATGAGCAGTTCTTC.

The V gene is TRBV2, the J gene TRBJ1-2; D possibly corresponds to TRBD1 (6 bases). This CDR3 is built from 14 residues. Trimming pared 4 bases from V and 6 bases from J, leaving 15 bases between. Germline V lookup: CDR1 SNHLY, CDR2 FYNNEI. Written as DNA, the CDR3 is TGTGCCAGCAGTGTCAGCGACAGGCGGGATGGCTACACCTTC. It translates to CASSVSDRRDGYTF. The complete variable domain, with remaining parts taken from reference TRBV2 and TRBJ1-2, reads EPEVTQTPSHQVTQMGQEVILRCVPISNHLYFYWYRQILGQKVEFLVSFYNNEISEKSEIFDDQFSVERPDGSNFTLKIRSTKLEDSAMYFCASSVSDRRDGYTFGSGTRLTVV.

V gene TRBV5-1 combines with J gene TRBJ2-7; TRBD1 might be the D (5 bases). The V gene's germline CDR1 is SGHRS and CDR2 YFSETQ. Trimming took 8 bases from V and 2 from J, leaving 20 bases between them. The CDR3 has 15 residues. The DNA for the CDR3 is TGCGCCAGTGGCGACATGGGGCGACAACCCTACGAGCAGTACTTC. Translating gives CASGDMGRQPYEQYF.

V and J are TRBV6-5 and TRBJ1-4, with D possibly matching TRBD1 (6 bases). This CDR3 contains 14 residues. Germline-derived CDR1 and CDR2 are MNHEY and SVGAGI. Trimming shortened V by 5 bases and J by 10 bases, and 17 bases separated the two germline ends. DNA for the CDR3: TGTGCCAGCAGTCCACTCCGGGACATCCGAAAACTGTTTTTT. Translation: CASSPLRDIRKLFF.

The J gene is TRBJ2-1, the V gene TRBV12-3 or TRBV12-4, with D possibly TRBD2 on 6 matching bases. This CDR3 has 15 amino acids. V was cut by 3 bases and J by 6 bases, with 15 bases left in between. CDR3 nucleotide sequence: TGTGCCAGCAGTTTGTTTGCGGGGACGGGCAATGAGCAGTTCTTC. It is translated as CASSLFAGTGNEQFF.

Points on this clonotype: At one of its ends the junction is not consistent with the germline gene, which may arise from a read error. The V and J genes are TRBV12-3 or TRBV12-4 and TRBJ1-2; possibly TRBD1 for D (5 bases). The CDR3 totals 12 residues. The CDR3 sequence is CASSKTDYGHTF. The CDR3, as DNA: TGTGCCAGCAGTAAGACAGACTATGGCCACACCTTC.

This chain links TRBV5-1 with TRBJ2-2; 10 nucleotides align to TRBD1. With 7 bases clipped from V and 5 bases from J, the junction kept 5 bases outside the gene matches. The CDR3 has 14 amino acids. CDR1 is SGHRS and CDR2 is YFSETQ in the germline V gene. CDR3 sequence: CASEDRGQTGELFF. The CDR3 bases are TGCGCCAGCGAAGACAGGGGGCAGACCGGGGAGCTGTTTTTT.

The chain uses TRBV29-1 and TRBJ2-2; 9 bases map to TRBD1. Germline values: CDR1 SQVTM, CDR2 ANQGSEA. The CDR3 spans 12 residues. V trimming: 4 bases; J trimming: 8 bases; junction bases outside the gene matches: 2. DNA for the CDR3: TGCAGCGTTGGGACAGGGGTTGGGGAGCTGTTTTTT. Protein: CSVGTGVGELFF.

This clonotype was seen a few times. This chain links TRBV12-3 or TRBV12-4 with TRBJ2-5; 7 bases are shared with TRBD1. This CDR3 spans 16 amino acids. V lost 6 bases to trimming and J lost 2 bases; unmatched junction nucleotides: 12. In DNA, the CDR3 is TGTGCCAGCAGCAAACGTGACAGGGCGCGGCAAGAGACCCAGTACTTC. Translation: CASSKRDRARQETQYF.

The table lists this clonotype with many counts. The CDR3 region has the DNA TGCGCCAGCAAAGTCGGATCCGGCACAGATACGCAGTATTTT. This gives the protein CASKVGSGTDTQYF. The rearrangement links TRBV5-1 to TRBJ2-3; D is ambiguous. From germline, CDR1 is SGHRS and CDR2 YFSETQ. The CDR3 runs to 14 residues. V was cut by 6 bases and J by 1 base, with 12 bases left in between. The variable domain in full, completed from reference TRBV5-1 and TRBJ2-3, reads KAGVTQTPRYLIKTRGQQVTLSCSPISGHRSVSWYQQTPGQGLQFLFEYFSETQRNKGNFPGRFSGRQFSNSRSEMNVSTLELGDSALYLCASKVGSGTDTQYFGPGTRLTVL.